The clone carrying this TCR beta chain has ten or more counts. The antigen remains undetermined. One entry per CDR3 protein results from TCRdb running MiXCR on the reads. The profile covers about 830,000 distinct CDR3 sequences, with around a third appearing a single time and over 10% taken by the ten largest. This sample is drawn from a study of T cell repertoires in cytomegalovirus infection. This CDR3 is 14 amino acids long. Trimming stripped 5 bases from V and 7 bases from J, with 14 bases between. Per germline, CDR1 MNHEY and CDR2 SMNVEV (reference sequence). V gene TRBV27 combines with J gene TRBJ1-4; D perhaps matches TRBD1 (5 bases). Sequences were derived from cultured CD8+ T cells from PBMCs, sampled from culture after CMV antigen stimulation. The clonotype was recovered from a human donor in good health (CMV status not recorded). Some clones in this sample may be carry-over from other donors' samples. DNA for the CDR3: TGTGCCAGCAGTCCCGGGTCAGGGACTGAAAAACTGTTTTTT. This translates into CASSPGSGTEKLFF.